This TCR beta chain came from a study of regulatory T cells in long-lasting Graves disease. Relying on iRepertoire HTBI primers and Arm-PCR of CDR3 regions, the team built TCR beta libraries. TCRdb passed the multiplex PCR reads through MiXCR, listing each CDR3 protein once. This sample has hundreds of thousands of distinct CDR3 sequences, with around an eighth found just once. The junction had 3 bases not matched to a gene; V was cut back by 5 bases and J by 2 bases. The CDR3 is 14 residues long. The germline V gene encodes CDR1 SGHDT and CDR2 YYEEEE. Noted time point: newly diagnosed GD, antithyroid drugs for less than 3 months. Construction of the TCR library relied on RNA isolated from PBMCs. The sample also formed part of further work on T cells in Graves' hyperthyroidism and ophthalmopathy. As reported in that work: Exclusion criteria comprised uncontrolled infection, other autoimmune disease, pregnancy or lactation. A set of HTBI primers served as the primers for a first-round RT-PCR of the TCR CDR3.

The V and J genes are TRBV5-6 and TRBJ2-3; 9 bases are a match to TRBD2. This TCR derives from a man between 25 and 39 years old with Graves disease. The sequenced sample was peripheral blood mononuclear cells (PBMCs), obtained at new diagnosis, from a patient treated with antithyroid drugs. CDR3 protein: CASRAGGLTDTQYF. CDR3 DNA sequence: TGTGCCAGCAGAGCGGGAGGTCTCACAGATACGCAGTATTTT.